This is a list of T cell receptor beta chains from one sample in a study of tumor-infiltrating lymphocytes in oesophageal squamous cell carcinoma. TCRdb called the PCR reads again in MiXCR, with one record for every CDR3 protein. The sample consists of approximately 9,800 distinct CDR3 sequences, over 55% of them appearing once. Sequencing used esophageal tumor tissue. The origin of the receptors is a female donor with esophageal squamous cell carcinoma. Both conserved end residues are part of each CDR3. Each record gives: V gene, clone size, D gene, J gene, CDR3 protein, CDR3 DNA. D genes are given only for firm matches. Where a row states a size, it is once, few, many or the class of an expanded clone; other rows omit it.

v_call: TRBV7-6
clone_size: .
d_call: .
j_call: TRBJ2-7
cdr3_aa: CASSLVPGANEQYF
cdr3_nt: TGTGCCAGCAGCTTAGTCCCGGGGGCCAATGAGCAGTACTTC

v_call: TRBV7-8
clone_size: .
d_call: TRBD2
j_call: TRBJ2-1
cdr3_aa: CASSPLLAGGNNEQFF
cdr3_nt: TGTGCCAGCAGCCCCTTACTAGCGGGGGGCAACAATGAGCAGTTCTTC

v_call: TRBV19
clone_size: .
d_call: .
j_call: TRBJ1-1
cdr3_aa: CASSISTTTEAFF
cdr3_nt: TGTGCCAGTAGTATCTCCACCACCACTGAAGCTTTCTTT

v_call: TRBV7-6
clone_size: .
d_call: .
j_call: TRBJ2-2
cdr3_aa: CASSKRNPGELFF
cdr3_nt: TGTGCCAGCAGCAAACGGAATCCCGGGGAGCTGTTTTTT

v_call: TRBV7-6
clone_size: once
d_call: .
j_call: TRBJ2-1
cdr3_aa: CASSPLPDRSVPNEQFF
cdr3_nt: TGTGCTAGCAGCCCGCTCCCCGACAGGTCAGTACCCAATGAGCAGTTCTTC

v_call: TRBV7-2
clone_size: .
d_call: .
j_call: TRBJ2-5
cdr3_aa: CASSTRGRETQYF
cdr3_nt: TGTGCCAGCAGCACGAGGGGACGGGAGACCCAGTACTTC

v_call: TRBV7-9
clone_size: .
d_call: .
j_call: TRBJ2-7
cdr3_aa: CASSLDVNEQYF
cdr3_nt: TGTGCCAGCAGCTTAGACGTCAATGAGCAGTACTTC

v_call: TRBV28
clone_size: .
d_call: .
j_call: TRBJ2-1
cdr3_aa: CASSLVRRVEQFF
cdr3_nt: TGTGCCAGCAGTTTAGTTCGCAGGGTTGAGCAGTTCTTC

v_call: TRBV7-2
clone_size: .
d_call: .
j_call: TRBJ1-2
cdr3_aa: CASSLGPYGYTF
cdr3_nt: TGTGCCAGCAGCTTGGGACCTTATGGCTACACCTTC

v_call: TRBV7-2
clone_size: .
d_call: .
j_call: TRBJ1-2
cdr3_aa: CASSFSRGDGYTF
cdr3_nt: TGTGCCAGCAGCTTTTCAAGGGGTGACGGCTACACCTTC

v_call: TRBV7-2
clone_size: .
d_call: .
j_call: TRBJ2-1
cdr3_aa: CASSPYGSEQFF
cdr3_nt: TGTGCCAGCAGCCCATACGGCAGTGAGCAGTTCTTC

v_call: TRBV7-6
clone_size: few
d_call: .
j_call: TRBJ1-2
cdr3_aa: CASSSGQSNYGYTF
cdr3_nt: TGTGCCAGCAGCTCCGGACAGTCTAACTATGGCTACACCTTC

v_call: TRBV7-2
clone_size: .
d_call: .
j_call: TRBJ2-1
cdr3_aa: CASSLGANNEQFF
cdr3_nt: TGTGCCAGCAGCTTAGGGGCCAACAATGAGCAGTTCTTC

v_call: TRBV12-3/TRBV12-4
clone_size: .
d_call: .
j_call: TRBJ2-5
cdr3_aa: CASSLSPGETQYF
cdr3_nt: TGTGCCAGCAGCCTATCCCCAGGGGAGACCCAGTACTTC

v_call: TRBV7-2
clone_size: once
d_call: .
j_call: TRBJ2-4
cdr3_aa: CASSLRAAGLAKNIQYF
cdr3_nt: TGTGCCAGCAGCTTACGGGCGGCGGGTCTAGCCAAAAACATTCAGTACTTC

v_call: TRBV7-2
clone_size: once
d_call: .
j_call: TRBJ2-7
cdr3_aa: CASSRNYRSAEHYEQYF
cdr3_nt: TGTGCCAGCAGCCGTAATTATCGGTCTGCGGAGCACTACGAGCAGTACTTC

v_call: TRBV6-5
clone_size: .
d_call: .
j_call: TRBJ2-1
cdr3_aa: CASSYSGIAGTLYNEQFF
cdr3_nt: TGTGCCAGCAGTTACTCGGGTATTGCCGGGACTCTCTACAATGAGCAGTTCTTC

v_call: TRBV7-3
clone_size: few
d_call: .
j_call: TRBJ2-5
cdr3_aa: CASSATTLETQYF
cdr3_nt: TGTGCCAGCAGCGCAACTACGCTAGAGACCCAGTACTTC

v_call: TRBV7-2
clone_size: few
d_call: .
j_call: TRBJ2-5
cdr3_aa: CASSLVLQETQYF
cdr3_nt: TGTGCCAGCAGCTTAGTCTTACAAGAGACCCAGTACTTC

v_call: TRBV7-8
clone_size: .
d_call: .
j_call: TRBJ1-5
cdr3_aa: CASSLSTDSNQPQHF
cdr3_nt: TGTGCCAGCAGCTTATCCACAGATAGCAATCAGCCCCAGCATTTT

v_call: TRBV6-6
clone_size: .
d_call: TRBD2
j_call: TRBJ2-1
cdr3_aa: CASSYSTRRERLWNEQFF
cdr3_nt: TGTGCCAGCAGTTACTCGACGCGGCGGGAGCGACTCTGGAATGAGCAGTTCTTC

v_call: TRBV28
clone_size: .
d_call: TRBD2
j_call: TRBJ2-1
cdr3_aa: CASSIFGLAGKNEQFF
cdr3_nt: TGTGCCAGCAGTATCTTCGGACTAGCGGGGAAGAATGAGCAGTTCTTC

v_call: TRBV7-3
clone_size: .
d_call: .
j_call: TRBJ2-1
cdr3_aa: CASSRSGGTAYNEQFF
cdr3_nt: TGTGCCAGCAGCCGGAGCGGTGGGACCGCCTACAATGAGCAGTTCTTC

v_call: TRBV7-2
clone_size: .
d_call: TRBD2
j_call: TRBJ2-1
cdr3_aa: CASSWRLASNHNEQFF
cdr3_nt: TGTGCCAGCAGCTGGCGACTAGCAAGTAATCACAATGAGCAGTTCTTC

v_call: TRBV7-3
clone_size: .
d_call: TRBD2
j_call: TRBJ2-3
cdr3_aa: CASSRLAGYTDTQYF
cdr3_nt: TGTGCCAGCAGCCGGCTAGCGGGCTACACAGATACGCAGTATTTT

v_call: TRBV6-6
clone_size: .
d_call: .
j_call: TRBJ2-7
cdr3_aa: CASKRTNSPLHF
cdr3_nt: TGTGCCAGCAAGAGGACAAATTCACCCCTCCACTTC

v_call: TRBV7-3
clone_size: .
d_call: .
j_call: TRBJ2-5
cdr3_aa: CASSLSGAGETQYF
cdr3_nt: TGTGCCAGCAGCCTGTCGGGGGCGGGGGAGACCCAGTACTTC

v_call: TRBV7-8
clone_size: large
d_call: .
j_call: TRBJ2-2
cdr3_aa: CASSLGGGGRNTGELFF
cdr3_nt: TGTGCCAGCAGCTTAGGAGGAGGGGGCAGGAACACCGGGGAGCTGTTTTTT

v_call: TRBV7-3
clone_size: once
d_call: .
j_call: TRBJ2-3
cdr3_aa: CASSSVFGDTQYF
cdr3_nt: TGTGCCAGCAGCTCGGTTTTCGGGGATACGCAGTATTTT

v_call: TRBV7-3
clone_size: .
d_call: .
j_call: TRBJ2-2
cdr3_aa: CASSPVPAGLTGELFF
cdr3_nt: TGTGCCAGCAGCCCTGTCCCGGCAGGATTAACCGGGGAGCTGTTTTTT

v_call: TRBV6-4
clone_size: .
d_call: .
j_call: TRBJ1-5
cdr3_aa: CASSEMEGQPQHF
cdr3_nt: TGTGCCAGCAGTGAGATGGAAGGACAGCCCCAGCATTTT

v_call: TRBV6-2/TRBV6-3
clone_size: once
d_call: TRBD1
j_call: TRBJ1-2
cdr3_aa: CASRGQGDYGYTF
cdr3_nt: TGTGCCAGCAGGGGACAGGGCGACTATGGCTACACCTTC

v_call: TRBV6-1
clone_size: few
d_call: TRBD2
j_call: TRBJ2-2
cdr3_aa: CASSATSGSPGELFF
cdr3_nt: TGTGCCAGCAGTGCGACTAGCGGGAGTCCCGGGGAGCTGTTTTTT

v_call: TRBV2
clone_size: .
d_call: .
j_call: TRBJ2-4
cdr3_aa: CASSLRLGENIQYF
cdr3_nt: TGTGCCAGCAGCCTCCGGTTGGGTGAGAACATTCAGTACTTC

v_call: TRBV7-3
clone_size: .
d_call: .
j_call: TRBJ2-3
cdr3_aa: CASSVGWTVSTDTQYF
cdr3_nt: TGTGCCAGCAGCGTAGGGTGGACAGTCAGCACAGATACGCAGTATTTT

v_call: TRBV7-3
clone_size: .
d_call: TRBD1
j_call: TRBJ2-1
cdr3_aa: CASSLTYRGDEQFF
cdr3_nt: TGTGCCAGCAGCTTAACGTACAGGGGCGATGAGCAGTTCTTC

v_call: TRBV12-3/TRBV12-4
clone_size: .
d_call: .
j_call: TRBJ2-1
cdr3_aa: CASSRTGSYNEQFF
cdr3_nt: TGTGCCAGCAGCCGGACGGGCTCCTACAATGAGCAGTTCTTC

v_call: TRBV7-9
clone_size: .
d_call: TRBD2
j_call: TRBJ2-7
cdr3_aa: CASSLGSGAYYEQYF
cdr3_nt: TGTGCCAGCAGCTTAGGTAGCGGGGCCTACTACGAGCAGTACTTC

v_call: TRBV7-3
clone_size: .
d_call: .
j_call: TRBJ2-3
cdr3_aa: CASSSPLGTQYF
cdr3_nt: TGTGCCAGCAGCTCTCCGTTAGGGACGCAGTATTTT

v_call: TRBV7-9
clone_size: few
d_call: TRBD1
j_call: TRBJ2-5
cdr3_aa: CASSYGQGPQETQYF
cdr3_nt: TGTGCCAGCAGCTACGGACAGGGACCCCAAGAGACCCAGTACTTC

v_call: TRBV7-4
clone_size: .
d_call: TRBD1
j_call: TRBJ1-1
cdr3_aa: CASSLTTGATEAFF
cdr3_nt: TGTGCCAGCAGCTTGACCACAGGGGCCACTGAAGCTTTCTTT

v_call: TRBV5-5
clone_size: .
d_call: TRBD1
j_call: TRBJ2-3
cdr3_aa: CASGQGAPSSTDTQYF
cdr3_nt: TGTGCCAGCGGACAGGGGGCGCCTTCTAGCACAGATACGCAGTATTTT

v_call: TRBV6-2/TRBV6-3
clone_size: .
d_call: TRBD2
j_call: TRBJ2-1
cdr3_aa: CASSEEVGGANEQFF
cdr3_nt: TGTGCCAGCAGTGAAGAGGTCGGGGGGGCCAATGAGCAGTTCTTC

v_call: TRBV7-4
clone_size: .
d_call: .
j_call: TRBJ2-5
cdr3_aa: CASGRGGVTGELYF
cdr3_nt: TGTGCCAGCGGGCGCGGGGGCGTAACCGGGGAGCTGTACTTC

v_call: TRBV6-1
clone_size: .
d_call: TRBD1
j_call: TRBJ1-2
cdr3_aa: CASSRGGTGAQGYTF
cdr3_nt: TGTGCCAGCAGTCGGGGGGGCACAGGGGCTCAAGGCTACACCTTC

v_call: TRBV7-6
clone_size: .
d_call: TRBD2
j_call: TRBJ2-5
cdr3_aa: CASSYGTSGYNEQYF
cdr3_nt: TGTGCTAGCAGCTACGGGACTAGCGGCTACAATGAGCAGTACTTC

v_call: TRBV28
clone_size: .
d_call: .
j_call: TRBJ2-7
cdr3_aa: CASSLASAAEQYF
cdr3_nt: TGTGCCAGCAGTTTAGCTTCAGCGGCCGAGCAGTACTTC

v_call: TRBV7-2
clone_size: .
d_call: TRBD2
j_call: TRBJ2-1
cdr3_aa: CASSLAGLAGYNEQFF
cdr3_nt: TGTGCCAGCAGCTTAGCCGGACTAGCGGGGTACAATGAGCAGTTCTTC